Shown below are 15 T cell receptor beta chains from a single sample sequenced in a study of shared clonotypes between healthy human individuals. Only in-frame clones appear in the TCRdb table, and some are missing; sequencing was by immunoSEQ multiplex PCR. This table has more than 1,200,000 clones, about 98.5% appearing once. The sequencing input was naive CD4+ T cells sorted from blood. The sample's subset: CD45RA+ positively selected. These receptors were collected from a man aged 25 to 45 in good health.

The chain couples TRBV7-3 to TRBJ2-7, with 8 positions matching TRBD1. With 3 bases clipped from V and 6 bases from J, the junction kept 4 bases outside the gene matches. The CDR3 has 13 residues. Germline V lookup: CDR1 SGHTA, CDR2 FQGTGA. In DNA form, the CDR3 reads TGTGCCAGCAGCTTGACAGGGGTCGGCGAGCAGTACTTC. Encoded protein: CASSLTGVGEQYF.

The chain joins TRBV29-1 to TRBJ1-2, with 7 bases aligning to TRBD1. CDR1 is SQVTM and CDR2 is ANQGSEA in the germline V gene. V dropped 7 bases and J dropped 1; count of bases not matched to a gene: 6. CDR3 length: 13 residues. The CDR3 region has the DNA TGCAGCGCCTGGACAGGATTTAACTATGGCTACACCTTC. Amino acids: CSAWTGFNYGYTF.

This clone was recorded once. This chain links TRBV19 with TRBJ1-5, with unresolved D. CDR3 length equals 15 residues. Trimming removed 6 bases at V and 0 bases at J, with 12 bases between. CDR1 is LNHDA and CDR2 is SQIVND in the germline V gene (reference sequence). The CDR3 sequence: CASRGGPNSNQPQHF. Written as DNA, the CDR3 is TGTGCCAGTAGGGGTGGCCCGAATAGCAATCAGCCCCAGCATTTT.

The chain employs TRBV28 and TRBJ1-5; 8 bases are a match to TRBD1. The CDR3 totals 14 residues. V was pared by 4 bases and J by 6 bases, with 5 bases of the junction left unmatched. Germline V gives CDR1 MDHEN, CDR2 SYDVKM. Here the CDR3 reads CASSSQGEGQPQHF. The DNA of the CDR3 is TGTGCCAGCAGTTCACAGGGGGAAGGTCAGCCCCAGCATTTT. Combining the CDR3 with reference TRBV28 and TRBJ1-5 gives the whole variable domain DVKVTQSSRYLVKRTGEKVFLECVQDMDHENMFWYRQDPGLGLRLIYFSYDVKMKEKGDIPEGYSVSREKKERFSLILESASTNQTSMYLCASSSQGEGQPQHFGDGTRLSIL.

This sequence joins TRBV6-1 and TRBJ1-5, with D hard to call. V was clipped by 4 bases and J by 13 bases, with 20 bases between them. The CDR3 length is 14 residues. CDR1 is MNHNS and CDR2 is SASEGT in the germline V gene. CDR3 region: CASSGYGFVNLQHF. The CDR3 nucleotides are TGTGCCAGCAGTGGCTATGGTTTCGTTAATTTACAGCATTTT.

The CDR3 reads CSVEATGGREKLFF. CDR3 bases: TGCAGCGTTGAAGCAACCGGAGGTCGGGAAAAACTGTTTTTT. The chain carries TRBV29-1 and TRBJ1-4, with D hard to call. CDR1 and CDR2 (germline): SQVTM, ANQGSEA. V shed 1 base and J shed 8 bases, with 14 bases lying between them. The CDR3 spans 14 residues.

This chain joins TRBV4-2 and TRBJ2-7; tentatively, D is TRBD2 (5 bases). This CDR3 has 14 amino acids. CDR1 LGHNA and CDR2 YNFKEQ come from the germline V gene. With 4 bases removed from V and 0 bases from J, the gap between germline ends came to 10 bases. The CDR3: CASSRSGTSYEQYF. CDR3 bases: TGTGCCAGCAGCCGCAGCGGTACCTCCTACGAGCAGTACTTC.

This rearrangement joins TRBV18 to TRBJ2-7; 9 nucleotides align to TRBD1. The CDR3 has 14 amino acids. V shed 5 bases and J 5 bases; nucleotides not matched to a gene: 7. Looked up from germline, CDR1 is KGHSH and CDR2 is LQKENI. Here the CDR3 DNA reads TGTGCCAGCTCAACGGACAGGGGTGGTGACGAGCAGTACTTC. This encodes CASSTDRGGDEQYF.

The CDR3 nucleotides are TGTGCCAGCAGCTTACTAGCGGGAGAGACAGATACGCAGTATTTT. Amino acids: CASSLLAGETDTQYF. This rearrangement joins TRBV6-5 to TRBJ2-3; 11 bases map to TRBD2. V shed 6 bases and J 3 bases; nucleotides not matched to a gene: 5. Looked up from germline, CDR1 is MNHEY and CDR2 is SVGAGI. The CDR3 is 15 residues long.

This rearrangement joins TRBV6-1 to TRBJ1-2; D gene ambiguous. Trimming left V 6 bases short and J 6 bases short, with 14 bases between. This CDR3 has 13 amino acids. Germline V CDR1 and CDR2: MNHNS, SASEGT. CDR3 amino acids: CASSGGGWDGYTF. The CDR3 DNA sequence: TGTGCCAGCAGCGGCGGAGGGTGGGATGGCTACACCTTC.

About this clone: The junction shows a germline mismatch at one end, possibly a read error. This chain uses TRBV7-7 with TRBJ2-5; D uncertain. Germline V gene data show CDR1 as SSHAT and CDR2 as FNYEAQ (reference sequence). CDR3 size: 11 residues. The CDR3 coding sequence is TGTGCTAGCAGCTTCGGGGAGACCCAGTACTTC. Residues: CASSFGETQYF.

The chain is built from TRBV5-8 and TRBJ2-3; D assignment may be TRBD1 or TRBD2 (5 bases each). CDR3 size: 15 residues. Trimming left V 4 bases short and J 4 bases short, with 16 bases between. CDR1 and CDR2 (germline): SGHTS, YDEGEE. The CDR3 DNA reads TGTGCCAGCAGCCGAGGACGGGACGGCCCAGATACGCAGTATTTT. Its translation: CASSRGRDGPDTQYF. Full variable domain (remainder filled in from reference TRBV5-8 and TRBJ2-3): EAGVTQSPTHLIKTRGQQATLRCSPISGHTSVYWYQQALGLGLQFLLWYDEGEERNRGNFPPRFSGRQFPNYSSELNVNALELEDSALYLCASSRGRDGPDTQYFGPGTRLTVL.

This clone was seen once. The chain uses TRBV6-1 and TRBJ2-7; tentatively, D is TRBD2 (6 bases). The CDR3 runs to 14 residues. Looked up from germline, CDR1 is MNHNS and CDR2 is SASEGT. The V and J ends lost 5 bases and 5 bases respectively, with 16 bases between them. This CDR3 reads CASSFHRPGDEQYF. For the CDR3, the DNA is TGTGCCAGCAGTTTTCATAGGCCGGGGGACGAGCAGTACTTC.

The chain has TRBV6-5 and TRBJ1-3, with a tentative D call TRBD1 (6 bases). Germline V gene lookup returns CDR1 MNHEY and CDR2 SVGAGI. Deletions cut 2 bases from V and 2 bases from J, with 13 bases between. The CDR3 runs 16 residues. CDR3 loop: CASSYATGIAGNTIYF. CDR3 sequence (DNA): TGTGCCAGCAGTTACGCAACAGGGATCGCTGGAAACACCATATATTTT.

A note on this clone: Within the sample, other DNA sequences also encode this same CDR3. The V and J genes are TRBV5-1 and TRBJ2-1; perhaps TRBD2 as D (5 bases). Germline CDR1 and CDR2: SGHRS and YFSETQ. This CDR3 contains 13 residues. The germline V and J ends were trimmed by 4 bases and 3 bases, with 8 bases remaining between them. CDR3 residues: CASSGGLYNEQFF. The CDR3 bases are TGCGCCAGCAGCGGCGGACTCTACAATGAGCAGTTCTTC.